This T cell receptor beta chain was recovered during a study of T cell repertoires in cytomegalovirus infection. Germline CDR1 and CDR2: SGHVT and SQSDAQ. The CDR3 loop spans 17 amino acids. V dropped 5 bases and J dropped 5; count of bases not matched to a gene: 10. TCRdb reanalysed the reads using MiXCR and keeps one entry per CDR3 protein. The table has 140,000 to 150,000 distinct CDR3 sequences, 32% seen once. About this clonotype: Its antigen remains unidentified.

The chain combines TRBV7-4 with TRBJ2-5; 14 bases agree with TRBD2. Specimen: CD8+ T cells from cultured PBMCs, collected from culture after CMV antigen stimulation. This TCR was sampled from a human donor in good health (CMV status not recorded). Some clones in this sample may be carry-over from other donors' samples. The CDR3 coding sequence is TGTGCCAGCAGCATGACTAGCGGGGGGGCCCCGGCGGAGACCCAGTACTTC. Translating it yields CASSMTSGGAPAETQYF. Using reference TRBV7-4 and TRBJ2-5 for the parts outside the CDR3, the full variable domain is GAGVSQSPRYKVAKRGRDVALRCDSISGHVTLYWYRQTLGQGSEVLTYSQSDAQRDKSGRPSGRFSAERPERSVSTLKIQRTEQGDSAVYLCASSMTSGGAPAETQYFGPGTRLLVL.